The TCR beta chain under discussion was sequenced for a study of CD8+ T cells in alopecia areata. Study-wide results and limits: Persistence in scalp and blood during tofacitinib was observed for many expanded lesional clones.

V was clipped by 3 bases and J by 0 bases, with 14 bases between them. The germline gives CDR1 GTSNPN, CDR2 SVGIG (reference sequence). The CDR3 is 16 residues long. Treatment meaning: oral pan-JAK inhibitor, 5-10 mg twice daily. Isolated RNA was reverse transcribed into cDNA used as the sequencing template. TCRdb keeps only in-frame clones here, not all; method: immunoSEQ multiplex PCR. This sample has about 200,000 clones, with roughly two fifths found just once. Comment on this clone: The target antigen is unknown.

The sample in question was CD4+ T cells sorted from blood, obtained around week 34, from a patient treated with tofacitinib. The chain uses TRBV30 and TRBJ1-4, with D perhaps matching TRBD1 (5 bases). The TCR sequence derives from a human donor with alopecia areata. CDR3 amino acids: CAWSPGRIATNEKLFF. In DNA, the CDR3 is TGTGCCTGGAGCCCGGGACGGATTGCAACTAATGAAAAACTGTTTTTT. Drawing the rest from reference TRBV30 and TRBJ1-4, the complete variable domain is SQTIHQWPATLVQPVGSPLSLECTVEGTSNPNLYWYRQAAGRGLQLLFYSVGIGQISSEVPQNLSASRPQDRQFILSSKKLLLSDSGFYLCAWSPGRIATNEKLFFGSGTQLSVL.